A selection of T cell receptor beta chains follows, all from one sample in a study of cytomegalovirus exposure and HLA in healthy donors. Produced via immunoSEQ multiplex PCR; TCRdb's table is partial and in-frame only. Counted here are about 80,000 clones, around 85% occurring once; the ten biggest clones make up roughly 12%. The material sequenced was PBMCs. These receptors were collected from a human donor in good health. Both conserved end residues are part of each CDR3. The order of the fields is clone size, V gene, J gene, D gene, CDR3 DNA, CDR3 protein. The D gene is left open where the match is weak. Not every row has a clone size; where given, it reads once, few, many or a size class.

size: NA; V: TRBV6-5; J: TRBJ2-3; D: NA; DNA: TGTGCCAGCAGTTACCTGGCCAGGGGGGCCACAGATACGCAGTATTTT; CDR3: CASSYLARGATDTQYF
size: few; V: TRBV25-1; J: TRBJ1-1; D: NA; DNA: TGTGCCAGCAGTGCCCTGGGAAGGGGTGGTACTGAAGCTTTCTTT; CDR3: CASSALGRGGTEAFF
size: NA; V: TRBV27; J: TRBJ2-7; D: NA; DNA: TGTGCCAGCACCGCGGGGCCTGTGGAGCCGAACGAGCAGTACTTC; CDR3: CASTAGPVEPNEQYF
size: few; V: TRBV6-6; J: TRBJ1-2; D: NA; DNA: TGTGCCAGCGGCGACTTGCACTTC; CDR3: CASGDLHF
size: NA; V: TRBV7-2; J: TRBJ1-5; D: NA; DNA: TGTGCCAGCAGCTTAACACCCCAGGGCAATCAGCCCCAGAATTTT; CDR3: CASSLTPQGNQPQNF
size: NA; V: TRBV6-1; J: TRBJ2-7; D: TRBD1; DNA: TGTGCCAGCAGGAGCTCGGGACAGCCCTCCTACGAGCAGTACTTC; CDR3: CASRSSGQPSYEQYF
size: NA; V: TRBV5-1; J: TRBJ1-2; D: NA; DNA: TGCGCCAGCAGGAACAGGACTAACTATGGCTACACCTTC; CDR3: CASRNRTNYGYTF
size: NA; V: TRBV7-8; J: TRBJ2-7; D: TRBD2; DNA: TGTGCCAGCAGCCCCGAAGCGGGACCCTACGAGCAGTACTTC; CDR3: CASSPEAGPYEQYF
size: NA; V: TRBV6-4; J: TRBJ2-1; D: TRBD1; DNA: TGTGCCAGCAGTGAAGGGGGACAGGGGGCCTCACCCAAGTTCTTC; CDR3: CASSEGGQGASPKFF
size: few; V: TRBV7-2; J: TRBJ1-1; D: NA; DNA: TGTGCCAGCAGCTTAGTGTCAGGTAACACTGAAGCTTTCTTT; CDR3: CASSLVSGNTEAFF
size: NA; V: TRBV5-5; J: TRBJ1-5; D: NA; DNA: TGTGCCAGCAGCTTGGGGGGGGGCTCTGCTCAGCCCCAGCATTTT; CDR3: CASSLGGGSAQPQHF
size: once; V: TRBV5-6; J: TRBJ1-1; D: TRBD1; DNA: TGTGCCAGCAGCTTACAGGGGGTTGAGGCTGAAGCTTTCTTT; CDR3: CASSLQGVEAEAFF
size: NA; V: TRBV25-1; J: TRBJ1-1; D: NA; DNA: TGTGCCAGCAGTGCCGAAGGGCAGGGGAACACTGAAGCTTTCTTT; CDR3: CASSAEGQGNTEAFF
size: NA; V: TRBV2; J: TRBJ1-1; D: NA; DNA: TGTGCCAGCTGGGACATCCGGAACACTGAAGCTTTCTTT; CDR3: CASWDIRNTEAFF
size: NA; V: TRBV6-6; J: TRBJ1-5; D: NA; DNA: TGTGCCAGCAGTCTCCCGGGGCAGGGGAGTGATCAGCCCCAGCATTTT; CDR3: CASSLPGQGSDQPQHF
size: NA; V: TRBV30; J: TRBJ2-7; D: TRBD1; DNA: TGTGCCTGGAGTTCGGACAGGGGGTACGAGCAGTACTTC; CDR3: CAWSSDRGYEQYF
size: NA; V: TRBV5-1; J: TRBJ1-6; D: NA; DNA: TGCGCCAGCAGCTCTCGGGGTAGCAGTTCACCCCTCAACTTT; CDR3: CASSSRGSSSPLNF
size: NA; V: TRBV6-1; J: TRBJ1-1; D: TRBD1; DNA: TGTGCCAGCAGGGATATACCGGGACAGGGCACTGAAGCTTTCTTT; CDR3: CASRDIPGQGTEAFF
size: NA; V: TRBV29-1; J: TRBJ2-2; D: TRBD2; DNA: TGCAGCGTGCGGGGGGGTGCCACCGGGGAGCTGTTTTTT; CDR3: CSVRGGATGELFF
size: NA; V: TRBV7-2; J: TRBJ2-6; D: NA; DNA: TGTGCCAGCAGACTCTCTCTCTCTGGGGCCAACGTCCTGACTTTC; CDR3: CASRLSLSGANVLTF
size: NA; V: TRBV6-5; J: TRBJ2-1; D: TRBD1; DNA: TGTGCCAGCAAACAGGGGGTCTCCTACAATGAGCAGTTCTTC; CDR3: CASKQGVSYNEQFF
size: once; V: TRBV5-6; J: TRBJ1-2; D: TRBD1; DNA: TGTGCCAGCAGCTTAGACAGGGCTGGGTATGGCTACACCTTC; CDR3: CASSLDRAGYGYTF
size: NA; V: TRBV4-1; J: TRBJ2-1; D: TRBD1; DNA: TGCGCCAGCAGCCAAGAGGCTCCCGGGACAGGGTACAATGAGCAGTTCTTC; CDR3: CASSQEAPGTGYNEQFF
size: NA; V: TRBV5-1; J: TRBJ2-7; D: NA; DNA: TGCGCCAGCAGCTTTAGCGGTTCCTACGAGCAGTACTTC; CDR3: CASSFSGSYEQYF
size: NA; V: TRBV7-6; J: TRBJ2-3; D: NA; DNA: TGTGCCAGCAGCCCTAGCACAGATACGCAGTATTTT; CDR3: CASSPSTDTQYF
size: once; V: TRBV4-3; J: TRBJ2-1; D: NA; DNA: TGCGCCAGCAGCCAAGATTCAGGAGGGGGCTATGGGGATGAGCAGTTCTTC; CDR3: CASSQDSGGGYGDEQFF
size: NA; V: TRBV27; J: TRBJ2-1; D: TRBD2; DNA: TGTGCCAGCAGTCAAAGCGGGGGAGGTTACAATGAGCAGTTCTTC; CDR3: CASSQSGGGYNEQFF
size: once; V: TRBV25-1; J: TRBJ1-2; D: NA; DNA: TGTGCCAGCAGCGAAAGGACACCCGACTACTATGGCTACACCTTC; CDR3: CASSERTPDYYGYTF
size: NA; V: TRBV5-8; J: TRBJ2-3; D: TRBD2; DNA: TGTGCCAGCAGCAAGCGGGGGCCTAGCACAGATACGCAGTATTTT; CDR3: CASSKRGPSTDTQYF
size: NA; V: TRBV6-4; J: TRBJ2-3; D: TRBD2; DNA: TGTGCCAGCGCCAGACTAGCGGGGGGTACAGATACGCAGTATTTT; CDR3: CASARLAGGTDTQYF
size: NA; V: TRBV2; J: TRBJ1-5; D: NA; DNA: TGTGCCAGCAGTGGAGACAGGAGCAATCAGCCCCAGCATTTT; CDR3: CASSGDRSNQPQHF
size: NA; V: TRBV6-6; J: TRBJ1-1; D: NA; DNA: TGTGCCAGCAGTTACTCACTTGCCCCCGACACTGAAGCTTTCTTT; CDR3: CASSYSLAPDTEAFF
size: NA; V: TRBV6-6; J: TRBJ1-2; D: NA; DNA: TGTGCCAGCAGTTACTCGAGGGCAGGGGAAGGCTACACCTTC; CDR3: CASSYSRAGEGYTF
size: NA; V: TRBV5-1; J: TRBJ2-7; D: TRBD2; DNA: TGCGCCAGCAGCTTAGGCGGGGGAAGCTCCTACGAGCAGTACTTC; CDR3: CASSLGGGSSYEQYF
size: NA; V: TRBV15; J: TRBJ1-2; D: TRBD1; DNA: TGTGCCACCAGCAGCGCGGACAGGGGGTCGGTCGGCTACACCTTC; CDR3: CATSSADRGSVGYTF
size: NA; V: TRBV6-1; J: TRBJ1-6; D: NA; DNA: TGTGCCAGCAGTGAACAACAGGGCAGGTCACCCCTCCACTTT; CDR3: CASSEQQGRSPLHF
size: NA; V: TRBV27; J: TRBJ2-5; D: TRBD1; DNA: TGTGCCAGCAGTCTATCAACAGGGGCCGGCGAGACCCAGTACTTC; CDR3: CASSLSTGAGETQYF
size: NA; V: TRBV5-1; J: TRBJ2-3; D: NA; DNA: TGCGCCAGCAGCTTGGTTACAACAGATACGCAGTATTTT; CDR3: CASSLVTTDTQYF
size: once; V: TRBV7-2; J: TRBJ1-6; D: NA; DNA: TGTGCCAGCAGCTTGAGCTATAATTCACCCCTCCACTTT; CDR3: CASSLSYNSPLHF
size: medium-sized; V: TRBV7-2; J: TRBJ1-2; D: TRBD1; DNA: TGTGCCAGCAGCCCCGGGGACAGGGTGGCGTACTATGGCTACACCTTC; CDR3: CASSPGDRVAYYGYTF
size: NA; V: TRBV11-2; J: TRBJ2-2; D: TRBD2; DNA: TGTGCCAGCAGCTTGGAACGGGGGGGCCTCGCCGGGGAGCTGTTTTTT; CDR3: CASSLERGGLAGELFF
size: NA; V: TRBV27; J: TRBJ1-2; D: NA; DNA: TGTGCCACTACGAATCCCGGGAGACCTAACTATGGCTACACCTTC; CDR3: CATTNPGRPNYGYTF
size: few; V: TRBV19; J: TRBJ1-1; D: NA; DNA: TGTGCCAGTAGTATGACGAGGGCGGAAGCTTTCTTT; CDR3: CASSMTRAEAFF
size: NA; V: TRBV29-1; J: TRBJ1-1; D: NA; DNA: TGCAGCGTATCCTGGGGGGAAGGGGACACTGAAGCTTTCTTT; CDR3: CSVSWGEGDTEAFF
size: NA; V: TRBV6-1; J: TRBJ2-2; D: TRBD1; DNA: TGTGCCAGCAGTGCCGACAGGGGAACGAACACCGGGGAGCTGTTTTTT; CDR3: CASSADRGTNTGELFF
size: NA; V: TRBV11-2; J: TRBJ2-7; D: TRBD1; DNA: TGTGCCAGCACCCCAGACAGGGTTACCTCCGAGCAGTACTTC; CDR3: CASTPDRVTSEQYF
size: NA; V: TRBV9; J: TRBJ2-5; D: TRBD2; DNA: TGTGCCAGCAGCGGAACCGGGACTAGCGGGTTCCAAGAGACCCAGTACTTC; CDR3: CASSGTGTSGFQETQYF
size: few; V: TRBV7-2; J: TRBJ2-7; D: TRBD1; DNA: TGTGCCAGCAGCTCCAGGGGGTTTGGAGAGCAGTACTTC; CDR3: CASSSRGFGEQYF
size: NA; V: TRBV27; J: TRBJ1-1; D: NA; DNA: TGTGCCAGCAGTTTAGGGCCGGTAGCTTTCTTT; CDR3: CASSLGPVAFF
size: NA; V: TRBV6-1; J: TRBJ1-4; D: NA; DNA: TGCGCCAGCAGTGCGCCTCTGCTCCAAAGACAGGCCCCGAACGAAAAACTGTTTTTT; CDR3: CASSAPLLQRQAPNEKLFF
size: NA; V: TRBV7-6; J: TRBJ1-1; D: NA; DNA: TGTGCCAGCAGCCCAGTCGCCGGGGGGGGGTGGAACACTGAAGCTTTCTTT; CDR3: CASSPVAGGGWNTEAFF
size: once; V: TRBV15; J: TRBJ2-7; D: TRBD2; DNA: TGTGCCACCAGCAGAGAAGCGGGGGACCGCTCCTACGAGCAGTACTTC; CDR3: CATSREAGDRSYEQYF
size: NA; V: TRBV2; J: TRBJ1-5; D: TRBD1; DNA: TGTGCCAGCAGTGCGAGCGGGACAGGCAGAAATCAGCCCCAGCATTTT; CDR3: CASSASGTGRNQPQHF